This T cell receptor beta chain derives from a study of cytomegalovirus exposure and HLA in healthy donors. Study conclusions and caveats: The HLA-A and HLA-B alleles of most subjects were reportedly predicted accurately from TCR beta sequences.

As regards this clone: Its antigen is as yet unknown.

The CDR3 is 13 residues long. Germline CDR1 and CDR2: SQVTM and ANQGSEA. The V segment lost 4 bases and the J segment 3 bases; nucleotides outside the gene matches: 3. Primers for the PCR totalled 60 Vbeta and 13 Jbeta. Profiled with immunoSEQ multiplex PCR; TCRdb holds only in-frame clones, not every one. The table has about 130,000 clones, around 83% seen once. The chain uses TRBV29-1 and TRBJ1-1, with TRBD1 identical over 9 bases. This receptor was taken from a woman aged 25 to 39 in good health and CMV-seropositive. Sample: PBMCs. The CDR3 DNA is TGCAGCGTTGTGGGACAGGGCGACACTGAAGCTTTCTTT. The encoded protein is CSVVGQGDTEAFF.